This T cell receptor beta chain stems from a study of Ad26.COV2.S vaccination and SARS-CoV-2 variants. Germline CDR1 and CDR2: MNHEY and SMNVEV (reference sequence). Trimming removed 3 bases from V and 2 bases from J, with 8 bases in between. CDR3 length equals 13 residues. Stated treatment: some 20 received Ad26.COV2.S at low or high dose, single or two shots; about five received placebo; per-sample allocation not given. Sampling took place 63 days after the first vaccine or placebo injection. The donor's status was that of an adult aged 18-55 years in Boston. The study's findings and limits: Spike-specific TCR breadth ran higher among vaccine recipients than placebo recipients. Breadth and depth estimates from TCRs may understate total T cell responses.

The data were produced by immunoSEQ multiplex PCR, yet TCRdb's version contains in-frame clones alone and is incomplete. The table records roughly 240,000 clones, 88% of them present only once. About this clone itself: Its antigen is undetermined.

The chain uses TRBV27 and TRBJ2-7; D remains unclear. The clonotype was recovered from a person aged 18-65 years who received the Ad26.COV2.S COVID-19 vaccine or a placebo. Sequencing was performed on peripheral blood, taken in a trial of Ad26.COV2.S vaccine versus placebo. The CDR3 reads CASSLAGTYEQYF. DNA for the CDR3: TGTGCCAGCAGTTTGGCTGGGACCTACGAGCAGTACTTC.